This T cell receptor beta chain was sequenced during a study of PD-1 blockade in classical Hodgkin lymphoma. Time point denoted: newly diagnosed, previously untreated cHL patient sample. The authors used newly diagnosed, untreated classical Hodgkin lymphoma PBMCs as comparison. Only in-frame clones appear in the TCRdb table, and some are missing; sequencing was by immunoSEQ multiplex PCR. The sample yields fewer than 8,500 clones, about four fifths seen once. Source material: peripheral blood mononuclear cells (PBMCs). The origin of this receptor is a human donor with classical Hodgkin lymphoma.

The CDR3: CASSWTSGTDTQYF. DNA for the CDR3: TGTGCCAGCAGTTGGACTAGCGGCACAGATACGCAGTATTTT. The J gene is TRBJ2-3, the V gene TRBV5-4; 9 nucleotides match TRBD2. This CDR3 comprises 14 residues. Germline CDR1 reads SGHNT; CDR2 reads YYREEE (reference sequence). After removal of 5 bases from V and 1 base from J, the junction contained 2 bases not matched to a gene.